This T cell receptor (beta chain) is from a study of response to subunit inactivated influenza vaccine. V lost 6 bases to trimming and J lost 6 bases, with 12 bases between them. The length of the CDR3 is 12 residues. Per germline, CDR1 SEHNR and CDR2 FQNEAQ (reference sequence). Only a few counts were recorded for this clonotype. Using its own MiXCR run on the RT-PCR reads, TCRdb lists one record per CDR3 protein. The sample has approximately 170,000 distinct CDR3 sequences, around 15% seen once. The material was CD8+ T cells sorted from PBMCs, obtained 4 to 6 days after vaccination. The V gene is TRBV7-9, the J gene TRBJ2-7; D not resolved. The receptor was derived from a man in his fifties or sixties who received an inactivated influenza vaccine. The CDR3 region is CASRLGPSEQYF. The CDR3 DNA sequence: TGTGCCAGCAGACTTGGGCCCTCCGAGCAGTACTTC.